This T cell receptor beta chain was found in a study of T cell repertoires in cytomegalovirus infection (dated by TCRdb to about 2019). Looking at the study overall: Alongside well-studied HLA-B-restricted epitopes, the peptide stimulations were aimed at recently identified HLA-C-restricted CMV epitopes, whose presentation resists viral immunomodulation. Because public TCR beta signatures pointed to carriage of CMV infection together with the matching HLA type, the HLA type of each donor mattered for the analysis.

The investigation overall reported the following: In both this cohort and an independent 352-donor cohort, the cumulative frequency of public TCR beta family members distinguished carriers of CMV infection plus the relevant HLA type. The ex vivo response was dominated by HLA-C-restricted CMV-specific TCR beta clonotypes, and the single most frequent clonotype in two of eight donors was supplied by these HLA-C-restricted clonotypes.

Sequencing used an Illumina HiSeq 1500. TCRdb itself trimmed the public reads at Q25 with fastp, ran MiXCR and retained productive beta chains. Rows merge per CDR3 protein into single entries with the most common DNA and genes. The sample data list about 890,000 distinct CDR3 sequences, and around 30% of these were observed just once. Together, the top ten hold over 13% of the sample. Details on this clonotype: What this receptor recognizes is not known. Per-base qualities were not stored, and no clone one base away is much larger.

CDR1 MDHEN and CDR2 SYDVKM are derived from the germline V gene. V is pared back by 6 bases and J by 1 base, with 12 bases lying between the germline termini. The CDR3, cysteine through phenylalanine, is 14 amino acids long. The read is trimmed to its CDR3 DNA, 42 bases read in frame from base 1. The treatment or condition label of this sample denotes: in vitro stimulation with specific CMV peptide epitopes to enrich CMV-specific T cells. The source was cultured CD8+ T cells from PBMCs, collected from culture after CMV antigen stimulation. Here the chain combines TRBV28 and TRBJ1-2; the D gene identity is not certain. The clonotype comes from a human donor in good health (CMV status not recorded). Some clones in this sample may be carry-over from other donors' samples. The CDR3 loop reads CASRPAGDNYGYTF. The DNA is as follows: TGTGCCAGCAGGCCAGCAGGAGATAACTATGGCTACACCTTC.